The T cell receptor (beta chain) described here comes from a study of T cell responses to AZD1222 COVID-19 vaccine. Study-wide background: Pooling was applied to second doses at about 4 or about 12 weeks. General study points: Per reports, nearly half of all spike-specific TCRs target regions that are unmutated in variants. Clonal diversity was possibly underestimated; the donors were predominantly white British and more often female. An increase in Spike-specific TCR breadth and depth was observed after two AZD1222 doses.

The CDR3 is 13 residues long. The germline gives CDR1 LNHDA, CDR2 SQIVND (reference sequence). The V and J ends lost 3 bases and 8 bases respectively, with 11 bases between them. This table comes from immunoSEQ multiplex PCR, and its TCRdb copy is limited to in-frame clones, with some not included. The sample contains 95,000 to 150,000 clones, roughly nine tenths of which appear only once. Points on this clone: No antigen is known for it.

This chain connects TRBV19 to TRBJ2-1, with D tentatively TRBD1 (6 bases). The source of this sequence is an adult in good health. The source material was peripheral blood, sampled on day 0 of AZD1222 vaccination. The CDR3 region is CASSMGNRDEQFF. The CDR3 DNA follows: TGTGCCAGTAGTATGGGTAACAGGGATGAGCAGTTCTTC.